Reported below is one T cell receptor beta chain. Its antigen is undetermined. Enrollment shut out patients with autoimmune disease history or systemic immunosuppression. The germline V gene has CDR1 LNHDA and CDR2 SQIVND (reference sequence). Trimming pared 6 bases from V and 0 bases from J, leaving 17 bases between. The CDR3 is 16 residues long. Sequencing was performed with immunoSEQ multiplex PCR; in TCRdb, only in-frame clones are kept and a portion is missing. The sample holds about 38,000 clones, about 80% seen once. The data belong to a study of OX40 agonist ivuxolimab in advanced cancers. Across the study: Hepatocellular carcinoma, melanoma, renal cell or head and neck cancer was diagnosed in the dose-escalation patients.

Regarding the study as a whole: Compared with CD4+, CD8+ T cells on average had more expanded clones. Within 6 weeks, CD4+ and CD8+ blood T cells expanded clonally at 0.1 to 3.0 mg/kg.

The specimen comprised CD4+ or CD8+ T cells sorted from blood, sampled in a trial of the OX40 agonist ivuxolimab. The rearrangement uses TRBV19 and TRBJ1-1; D may be TRBD1 (6 bases). This sequence was found in an adult with an advanced solid tumor such as melanoma, head and neck, liver or kidney cancer. The CDR3 sequence is CASRDQGGVMNTEAFF. CDR3 DNA sequence: TGTGCCAGTAGGGATCAAGGGGGGGTCATGAACACTGAAGCTTTCTTT. Supplemented by reference TRBV19 and TRBJ1-1, the full variable domain reads DGGITQSPKYLFRKEGQNVTLSCEQNLNHDAMYWYRQDPGQGLRLIYYSQIVNDFQKGDIAEGYSVSREKKESFPLTVTSAQKNPTAFYLCASRDQGGVMNTEAFFGQGTRLTVV.